Presented here are 10 T cell receptor beta chains from one specimen sequenced in a study of blood T cell repertoires in COVID-19. Assay used: immunoSEQ multiplex PCR; TCRdb lists only in-frame clones, some missing. The profile covers almost 95,000 clones, with around 88% appearing a single time and roughly 18% taken by the ten largest. Sample: peripheral blood. Receptors were obtained from a woman between 55 and 75 years old with COVID-19, enrolled during active disease.

The chain links TRBV10-3 to TRBJ2-7; D possibly corresponds to TRBD1 (7 bases). Between the trimmed V and J ends, which lost 2 bases and 9 bases, there was a span of 17 bases. This CDR3 is 14 amino acids long. The germline V gene encodes CDR1 ENHRY and CDR2 SYGVKD. The chain's CDR3 is CAISEAGQSMAQYF. The CDR3 nucleotides are TGTGCCATCAGTGAGGCGGGACAGTCTATGGCGCAGTACTTC.

This clone is a singleton in its sample. This chain joins TRBV11-2 and TRBJ2-3; TRBD1 agrees at 10 bases. Trimming removed 4 bases from V and 8 bases from J; junction bases left unmatched: 9. From germline, CDR1 is SGHAT and CDR2 FQNNGV. The CDR3 is 15 amino acids. CDR3 nucleotides: TGTGCCAGCAGCTCGACAGGGGGCGGTTCCGGTACGCAGTATTTT. Translation gives CASSSTGGGSGTQYF.

The gene calls are TRBV2 and TRBJ1-1, with 10 bases aligning to TRBD1. The V gene end was trimmed by 1 base and the J gene end by 3 bases; junction bases not matched to a gene: 2. In germline, CDR1 is SNHLY, CDR2 FYNNEI. There are 15 residues in the CDR3. As DNA, the CDR3 is TGTGCCAGCAGTGAAGGTGGGACAGGGGACACTGAAGCTTTCTTT. Encoded protein: CASSEGGTGDTEAFF.

The chain is built from TRBV5-1 and TRBJ1-6, with D perhaps TRBD1 (5 bases). Germline CDR1 is SGHRS and CDR2 is YFSETQ. The CDR3 runs to 15 residues. The V and J ends lost 4 bases and 7 bases respectively, with 15 bases between them. As DNA, the CDR3 is TGCGCCAGCAGCCGGGAGGCAGGGTGGAATTCACCCCTCCACTTT. Translating it yields CASSREAGWNSPLHF.

The V gene is TRBV3-1 (or the pseudogene TRBV3-2), the J gene TRBJ2-1; 8 bases agree with TRBD2. The V and J ends lost 3 bases and 3 bases, in that order; junction bases with no gene match: 4. The CDR3 totals 15 residues. CDR1 LGHDT and CDR2 YNNKEL come from the germline V gene (reference sequence). For the CDR3, the DNA is TGTGCCAGCAGCCAGGTTGGGACTAGCTACAATGAGCAGTTCTTC. This gives the protein CASSQVGTSYNEQFF.

V and J are TRBV7-2 and TRBJ1-5, with TRBD1 as a possible D gene (5 bases). Germline V gives CDR1 SGHTA, CDR2 FQGNSA. This CDR3 has 16 amino acids. V lost 5 bases to trimming and J lost 2 bases, with 16 bases between them. This chain's CDR3 is CASSRSFRVGNQPQHF. DNA of the CDR3: TGTGCCAGCAGCCGCTCCTTCAGGGTGGGCAATCAGCCCCAGCATTTT.

The rearrangement links TRBV7-4 to TRBJ2-7; 8 bases line up with TRBD1. The CDR3 runs to 15 residues. Germline V gene data show CDR1 as SGHVT and CDR2 as SQSDAQ. The V gene end was trimmed by 6 bases and the J gene end by 4 bases; junction bases not matched to a gene: 11. The CDR3 spells CASRIRGQVWYEQYF. CDR3 bases: TGTGCCAGCAGGATAAGGGGACAGGTATGGTACGAGCAGTACTTC.

The chain is built from TRBV2 and TRBJ1-5; D remains unclear. The CDR3 spans 14 residues. The V end was cut by 3 bases, the J end by 1 base, with 7 bases between. Germline CDR1 is SNHLY and CDR2 is FYNNEI. The CDR3 loop is CASSDRGSNQPQHF. CDR3 DNA: TGTGCCAGCAGTGACCGGGGAAGCAATCAGCCCCAGCATTTT.

The genes are TRBV6-5 and TRBJ1-6; TRBD1 aligns across 9 bases. This CDR3 is 14 amino acids long. Losses at the gene ends were 8 bases for V and 9 bases for J; bases not matched to a gene: 8. Germline V gives CDR1 MNHEY, CDR2 SVGAGI. The CDR3 bases are TGTGCCAGCGGGCCTTGGGACAGGGTTTCACCCCTCCACTTT. Translation: CASGPWDRVSPLHF.

The chain uses TRBV10-3 and TRBJ1-6; D may be TRBD1 (5 bases). V lost 6 bases to trimming and J lost 7 bases, with 13 bases between them. In germline, CDR1 is ENHRY, CDR2 SYGVKD. The CDR3 totals 14 residues. The CDR3 loop reads CAIRLGGGNSPLHF. Here the CDR3 DNA reads TGTGCCATCAGGTTGGGGGGTGGAAATTCACCCCTCCACTTT.